Presented here are 5 T cell receptor beta chains from one specimen sequenced in a study of T-cell reconstitution after alpha-beta-depleted transplantation in children. This sample's TCRbeta library carried unique molecular identifier barcodes. Using its own MiXCR run on the PCR reads, TCRdb lists one record per CDR3 protein. The sample holds around 440,000 distinct CDR3 sequences, 15% to 20% seen once. This specimen was PBMCs, mostly from graft donor cells, taken 360 days after TCRalphabeta/CD19-depleted stem cell transplant. The receptors here all came from a boy in the first two years of life who had a stem cell transplant for Wiskott-Aldrich syndrome, so the T cells may come from the graft donor.

The V and J genes are TRBV20-1 and TRBJ2-7; D gene unclear. The CDR3 runs to 12 residues. Trimming left V 3 bases short and J 3 bases short, with 9 bases between. Germline V gene lookup returns CDR1 DFQATT and CDR2 SNEGSKA (reference sequence). The CDR3 loop is CSASVAIYEQYF. The CDR3 region has the DNA TGCAGTGCTAGTGTGGCGATCTACGAGCAGTACTTC.

This clonotype occurred a few times. The chain carries TRBV20-1 and TRBJ2-4; no clear D. V lost 5 bases and J 0 bases, leaving 17 bases between the germline ends. Looked up from germline, CDR1 is DFQATT and CDR2 is SNEGSKA (reference sequence). The CDR3 is 16 amino acids. CDR3 region: CSASDKPYLAKNIQYF. The CDR3 bases are TGCAGTGCTTCCGACAAGCCCTATTTAGCCAAAAACATTCAGTACTTC.

In this sample, this clonotype turned up a few times. The gene calls are TRBV15 and TRBJ1-4; TRBD1 agrees at 11 bases. J was trimmed by 2 bases and V by 2 bases; bases with no gene match: 4. This CDR3 is 17 amino acids long. Per germline, CDR1 LNHNV and CDR2 YYDKDF (reference sequence). Here the CDR3 DNA reads TGTGCCACCAGCAGAAGGGGACAGGGGGTCACTAATGAAAAACTGTTTTTT. It yields the protein CATSRRGQGVTNEKLFF.

Many counts were recorded for this clonotype. The gene calls are TRBV6-5 and TRBJ2-7; 7 bases line up with TRBD1. The germline CDR1 and CDR2 sequences are MNHEY and SVGAGI. V lost 8 bases, J lost 2 bases, and 12 bases stayed unmatched. This CDR3 is 15 amino acids long. This CDR3 is CASEGSDRDPYEQYF. The CDR3 DNA sequence: TGTGCCAGCGAGGGGTCAGACAGGGATCCCTACGAGCAGTACTTC.

This clonotype turned up a few times. The chain combines TRBV5-1 with TRBJ2-7, with 8 bases matching TRBD2. Germline CDR1 is SGHRS and CDR2 is YFSETQ. This CDR3 has 15 residues. V gave up 0 bases and J gave up 3 bases; unmatched junction bases: 5. The CDR3 DNA reads as TGCGCCAGCAGCTTGGTTACTAGCGGAATCTACGAGCAGTACTTC. Translated: CASSLVTSGIYEQYF.